This section outlines one T cell receptor beta chain sequence together with its context. Its antigen remains undetermined. Base qualities are not recorded, but no much larger clone differs from it by a single base. From the cysteine up to the phenylalanine, the CDR3 has a length of 13 residues. The DNA shown is the 39-base CDR3, in frame from base 1. Compared with germline, V lacks 3 bases and J lacks 7 bases; bases without a gene match: 5. This specimen's treatment or condition label, per the study, means: live attenuated yellow fever vaccine strain. A standard Ficoll-Paque protocol was used to isolate PBMCs from peripheral blood. Dynabeads CD4 and CD8 positive selection kits were used to isolate CD4 and CD8 T-cell fractions. TriZol was used to extract RNA from bulk PBMCs, from CD4 and CD8 fractions, and from dextramer-positive and dextramer-negative fractions. The data originate from a study of T cells after yellow fever vaccination (dated by TCRdb to between 2017 and 2020). Broadly, across the study: Libraries from fractions with low cell numbers were prepared with the SMART-Seq v4 Ultra Low Input RNA kit. Two healthy male donors, one aged 18 to 30 and one aged 30 to 40 years, made up the cohort. Blood was collected at multiple timepoints before and after primary and secondary immunization, and bulk PBMC replicates and cell subsets were isolated. To follow T-cell clones before and after both primary and booster YFV17D yellow fever vaccination, bulk TCR alpha and beta repertoires underwent longitudinal sequencing.

The paper's findings and limits, for the study overall: The secondary T-cell response was weaker than the primary response but faster, peaking on day 5 instead of day 15. After the booster, most clones that had expanded after primary vaccination were detected again (nearly 97% of CD4 and around nine tenths of CD8), suggesting broad maintenance of memory. A small share of clonotypes occurred in both CD4 and CD8 compartments, likely arising from convergent recombination. FACS-sorted repertoires could contain abundant contaminating clonotypes from the bulk population, so computational filtering was required. The study included only a couple of donors, which limits how far the findings can be generalized.

The sample was run on an Illumina NovaSeq 6000. TCR cDNA was synthesized by 5'RACE template switching, which introduced a universal primer site and unique molecular identifiers. Priming of cDNA synthesis was performed from both the TCR alpha and TCR beta constant segments. Libraries were amplified in two PCR steps, with sample barcodes and sequencing adapters added in the second step. Sequencing of libraries was done on Illumina HiSeq 2500 (2x100 bp) or NovaSeq (2x150 bp). The study's processing was this. Demultiplexing of reads and collapsing into UMI consensus sequences were performed with MIGEC, and V(D)J alignment was carried out with MiXCR. Vaccine-responding clonotypes were identified with edgeR using replicate PBMC samples, with FDR below 0.01 and a log2 fold change above 5 up to day 15 being required. Each bulk clonotype received a CD4 or CD8 identity based on whether the sequenced CD4 or CD8 repertoire contained that clonotype at higher abundance. TCRdb's own reprocessing of the public reads used fastp at Q25 and MiXCR and kept productive beta chains. Under each unique CDR3 protein, matching rows form one entry showing the most common genes and DNA. TCRdb assigned the V and J calls; the authors' analysis was not used. Present in this sample are 340,000 or so distinct CDR3 sequences, 9.5% to 15% of which were seen just once. The ten largest account for 3% to 4% of the sample.

Recombination joined TRBV12-3 or TRBV12-4 with TRBJ2-5, and 7 bases in between align with TRBD2. This material consisted of CD4+ T cells sorted from PBMCs, taken 15 days after the yellow fever booster vaccination. This receptor was identified in a man aged 18 to 29 who received the YFV17D yellow fever vaccine. CDR3 loop: CASSFLGEGTQYF. The DNA sequence is TGTGCCAGCAGTTTTTTGGGGGAGGGGACCCAGTACTTC.